Listed here are 11 T cell receptor beta chains from one sample, sequenced in a study of cytomegalovirus exposure and HLA in healthy donors. PCR used 60 Vbeta primers and 13 Jbeta primers. The protocol was immunoSEQ multiplex PCR, while the TCRdb copy is restricted to in-frame clones and leaves out a portion. Here the sample spans fewer than 250,000 clones, roughly 85% being singletons. The source material was PBMCs. The origin of the receptors is a male donor in good health and CMV-seronegative.

Only a few counts were recorded for this clone. This chain links TRBV9 with TRBJ2-7, with 7 bases identical to TRBD2. Germline V lookup: CDR1 SGDLS, CDR2 YYNGEE. The CDR3 is 14 amino acids. Trimming took 5 bases from V and 5 from J; bases not matched to a gene: 10. Here the CDR3 reads CASSPLGGSHEQYF. The CDR3 DNA sequence: TGTGCCAGCAGTCCTCTCGGGGGGTCCCACGAGCAGTACTTC.

The chain links TRBV9 to TRBJ1-3; unclear D gene. The V gene's germline CDR1 is SGDLS and CDR2 YYNGEE. V gave up 3 bases and J gave up 6 bases, with 13 bases separating them. The CDR3 is 14 amino acids. CDR3 sequence: CASSASRSINTIYF. As DNA, the CDR3 is TGTGCCAGCAGCGCCTCCAGATCCATAAACACCATATATTTT.

The chain recombines TRBV10-3 with TRBJ1-2, with D unresolved. V lost 5 bases to trimming and J lost 2 bases, with 9 bases between them. The CDR3 is 13 residues long. Looked up from germline, CDR1 is ENHRY and CDR2 is SYGVKD. DNA of the CDR3: TGTGCCATCAGTCAAGAGGTAAACTATGGCTACACCTTC. Amino acids: CAISQEVNYGYTF.

The gene calls are TRBV4-3 and TRBJ1-4; D uncertain. Germline CDR1 reads LGHNA; CDR2 reads YSLEER. This CDR3 is built from 15 residues. V was cut by 1 base and J by 3 bases, with 9 bases left in between. As DNA, the CDR3 is TGCGCCAGCAGCCAAGGGCCAGTGGCTAATGAAAAACTGTTTTTT. Translation: CASSQGPVANEKLFF.

The chain recombines TRBV5-6 with TRBJ2-5; TRBD1 aligns across 9 bases. The V segment lost 4 bases and the J segment 2 bases; nucleotides outside the gene matches: 6. The CDR3 totals 15 residues. CDR1 and CDR2 (germline): SGHDT, YYEEEE. DNA of the CDR3: TGTGCCAGCAGCCTTCCGGGACAGGGACAAGAGACCCAGTACTTC. Its translation: CASSLPGQGQETQYF.

This CDR3 is CASSLGLAAFQEQFF. CDR3 bases: TGCGCCAGCAGCTTGGGACTAGCGGCGTTCCAGGAGCAGTTCTTC. This chain uses TRBV5-1 with TRBJ2-1; 9 positions agree with TRBD2. This CDR3 region has 15 residues. V was pared by 0 bases and J by 10 bases, with 8 bases of the junction left unmatched. Germline CDR1 is SGHRS and CDR2 is YFSETQ.

This chain links TRBV7-2 with TRBJ2-2; the D gene is possibly TRBD2 (6 bases). This CDR3 spans 14 amino acids. The ends were cut back, 6 bases at V and 6 bases at J, with 14 bases in the middle. In germline, CDR1 is SGHTA, CDR2 FQGNSA. The CDR3 DNA is TGTGCCAGCAGGGGCTCACTAGCCGCCGGGGAGCTGTTTTTT. Its translation: CASRGSLAAGELFF.

This clone appeared a single time. This sequence joins TRBV4-3 and TRBJ2-3; no clear D. Trimming took off 4 bases at V and 0 bases at J, with 11 bases between the two ends. Germline loops: CDR1 LGHNA, CDR2 YSLEER. CDR3 length: 15 amino acids. This chain's CDR3 is CASSRLSASTDTQYF. The CDR3 DNA follows: TGCGCCAGCAGCCGGTTGAGCGCCAGCACAGATACGCAGTATTTT.

The rearrangement links TRBV25-1 to TRBJ1-2; no clear D. Trimming took 5 bases from V and 0 from J, leaving 7 bases between them. The CDR3 contains 13 residues. Germline CDR1 is MGHDK and CDR2 is SYGVNS. The CDR3 DNA is TGTGCCAGCAGTTTTTCAACTAACTATGGCTACACCTTC. It translates to CASSFSTNYGYTF.

The chain links TRBV5-5 to TRBJ2-3; D is uncertain. This CDR3 is built from 15 residues. Trimming removed 0 bases at V and 2 bases at J, with 10 bases between. The germline V gene has CDR1 SGHKS and CDR2 YYEKEE (reference sequence). As DNA, the CDR3 is TGTGCCAGCAGCTTGGGAAAGCAAGTCACAGATACGCAGTATTTT. Its translation: CASSLGKQVTDTQYF.

CDR3 sequence reads: CASGPSGRGTDTQYF. The CDR3 DNA is TGTGCTAGTGGCCCTAGCGGGAGGGGCACAGATACGCAGTATTTT. The chain combines TRBV12-5 with TRBJ2-3, with 12 bases identical to TRBD2. Per the germline V gene, CDR1 is LGHNT and CDR2 is FRNRAP. The CDR3 has 15 amino acids. V lost 6 bases and J lost 1; bases outside the gene matches: 2.